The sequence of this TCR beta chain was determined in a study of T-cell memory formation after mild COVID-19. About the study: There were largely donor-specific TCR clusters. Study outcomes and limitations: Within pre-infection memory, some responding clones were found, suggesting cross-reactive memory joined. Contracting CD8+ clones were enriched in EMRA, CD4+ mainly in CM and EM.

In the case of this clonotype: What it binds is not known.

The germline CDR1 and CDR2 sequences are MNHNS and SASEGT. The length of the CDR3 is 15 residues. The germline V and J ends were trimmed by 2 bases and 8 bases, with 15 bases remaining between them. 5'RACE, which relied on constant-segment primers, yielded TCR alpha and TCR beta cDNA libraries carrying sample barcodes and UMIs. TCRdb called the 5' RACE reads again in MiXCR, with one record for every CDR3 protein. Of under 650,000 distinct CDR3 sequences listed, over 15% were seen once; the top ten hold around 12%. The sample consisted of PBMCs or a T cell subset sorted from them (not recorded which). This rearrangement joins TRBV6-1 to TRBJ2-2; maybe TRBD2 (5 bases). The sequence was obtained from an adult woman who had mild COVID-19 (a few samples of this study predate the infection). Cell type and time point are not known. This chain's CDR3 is CASSERRVEVGELFF. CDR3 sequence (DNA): TGTGCCAGCAGTGAACGGCGGGTGGAGGTAGGGGAGCTGTTTTTT.